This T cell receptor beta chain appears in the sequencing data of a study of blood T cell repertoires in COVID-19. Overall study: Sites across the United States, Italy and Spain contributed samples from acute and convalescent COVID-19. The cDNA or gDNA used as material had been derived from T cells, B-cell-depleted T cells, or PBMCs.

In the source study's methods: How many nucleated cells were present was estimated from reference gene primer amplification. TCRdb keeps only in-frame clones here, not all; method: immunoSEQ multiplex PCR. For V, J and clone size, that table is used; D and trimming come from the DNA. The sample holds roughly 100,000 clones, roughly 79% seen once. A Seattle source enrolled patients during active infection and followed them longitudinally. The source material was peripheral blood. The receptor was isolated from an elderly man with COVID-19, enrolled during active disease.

This CDR3 reads CASSQTGKASEQYF. The CDR3 region has the DNA TGCGCCAGCAGCCAAACAGGGAAGGCATCCGAGCAGTACTTC. The chain employs TRBV4-1 and TRBJ2-7; weak D call: TRBD1 (6 bases). Trimming removed 2 bases from V and 6 bases from J, with 14 bases in between. The germline gives CDR1 MGHRA, CDR2 YSYEKL. The CDR3 extends over 14 amino acids.